Described below is a single T cell receptor (beta chain) sequence and its context. The data are from a study of control samples from healthy donors and cancer patients. Trimming pared 7 bases from V and 3 bases from J, leaving 18 bases between. CDR1 is MNHEY, CDR2 SVGAGI, per germline. This CDR3 region has 15 residues. TCRdb's table, derived via immunoSEQ multiplex PCR, lists solely in-frame clones and lacks some. Among some 170,000 clones listed, under 96% were seen once. This rearrangement joins TRBV6-5 to TRBJ1-2; D gene uncertain. The TCR was taken from a woman aged 25 to 39 in good health. The sequenced sample consisted of blood. CDR3 DNA: TGTGCCAGCACCCCGGTGATGCCGATGGACTATGGCTACACCTTC. Its translation: CASTPVMPMDYGYTF.